This T cell receptor (beta chain) is drawn from a study of identical twins. Study-level points and caveats: Cord blood's abundant beta clonotypes had fewer insertions, unlike memory repertoires. Twins shared out-of-frame alpha sequences with excess low generation probability.

With V trimmed by 4 bases and J by 6 bases, 8 bases remained unmatched. Germline assignment: CDR1 MRHNA and CDR2 SNTAGT. The CDR3 loop spans 16 amino acids. This clonotype has more than one count but fewer than ten. Its specificity is not known. The authors used template switching to add a universal primer site and gave cDNA unique molecular identifiers. TCRdb processed the 5' RACE reads anew with MiXCR; each CDR3 protein has one entry. The sample has fewer than 650,000 distinct CDR3 sequences; under 8.5% are singletons. This sample was shared with a second study, whose subject was yellow fever vaccine responses in identical twins.

This chain uses TRBV6-4 with TRBJ2-1; the match to TRBD1 covers 11 bases. Input material: PBMCs. This TCR was sampled from a woman in her late teens or twenties in good health. The CDR3 nucleotides read TGTGCCAGCAGTGTGACCCGGGACAGGGGGGGCAATGAGCAGTTCTTC. It encodes CASSVTRDRGGNEQFF.